A selection of T cell receptor beta chains follows, all from one sample in a study of T cells after yellow fever vaccination. Each CDR3 protein is one row after TCRdb ran MiXCR on the 5' RACE reads. The repertoire includes about 340,000 distinct CDR3 sequences, about 4% of them detected once, and 20% to 25% sits in the top ten. This material consisted of PBMCs, taken 5 days after the yellow fever booster vaccination. The source is a man aged 18 to 29 who received the YFV17D yellow fever vaccine. Each CDR3 is given with its conserved first and last residue. D genes are given only for firm matches. Rows may omit the clone size; those that give it use once, few, many or a size class.

J gene,clone size,V gene,D gene,CDR3 protein,CDR3 DNA
TRBJ1-2,NA,TRBV27,TRBD1,CASSGWDRALYGYTF,TGTGCCAGCAGTGGATGGGACAGAGCCCTTTATGGCTACACCTTC
TRBJ2-1,few,TRBV30,NA,CAWSGVALKFF,TGTGCCTGGAGTGGAGTGGCCCTGAAGTTCTTC
TRBJ1-2,few,TRBV19,TRBD1,CASSITGTGQGGGYTF,TGTGCCAGTAGTATCACGGGGACAGGCCAGGGAGGAGGCTACACCTTC
TRBJ1-2,few,TRBV20-1,NA,CSARDIESNYGYTF,TGCAGTGCTAGGGACATCGAGTCTAACTATGGCTACACCTTC
TRBJ2-3,few,TRBV4-1,NA,CASSQSGVVTDTQYF,TGCGCCAGCAGCCAATCCGGGGTAGTCACAGATACGCAGTATTTT
TRBJ2-3,few,TRBV20-1,TRBD2,CSAHSVERGITDTQYF,TGCAGTGCCCACTCAGTCGAGCGGGGAATCACAGATACGCAGTATTTT
TRBJ2-3,many,TRBV12-3/TRBV12-4,NA,CASSPGAAWDTQYF,TGTGCCAGCAGCCCGGGGGCGGCCTGGGATACGCAGTATTTT
TRBJ1-2,NA,TRBV20-1,NA,CSARANPGRRRGYTF,TGCAGTGCTAGAGCCAACCCGGGGAGGCGACGTGGCTACACCTTC
TRBJ1-1,NA,TRBV9,NA,CASSPQLEMNTEAFF,TGTGCCAGCAGCCCACAATTGGAGATGAACACTGAAGCTTTCTTT
TRBJ2-5,many,TRBV6-5,NA,CASSYSIGGREGQYF,TGTGCCAGCAGTTACTCAATCGGGGGCAGGGAGGGCCAGTACTTC
TRBJ2-3,many,TRBV4-3,NA,CASSQGLLGDTQYF,TGCGCCAGCAGCCAAGGCCTGCTGGGGGATACGCAGTATTTT
TRBJ1-1,few,TRBV5-1,TRBD1,CASSHNRGRTEAFF,TGCGCCAGCAGCCATAACAGGGGTCGCACTGAAGCTTTCTTT
TRBJ2-7,few,TRBV5-1,NA,CASSLTASDEQYF,TGCGCCAGCAGTCTGACAGCCTCTGACGAGCAGTACTTC
TRBJ1-4,NA,TRBV7-8,TRBD1,CASSQDRGQGEKLFF,TGTGCCAGCAGCCAGGACAGGGGGCAAGGTGAAAAACTGTTTTTT
TRBJ2-5,many,TRBV7-6,NA,CASSSIGETQYF,TGTGCCAGCAGCAGCATTGGGGAGACCCAGTACTTC
TRBJ2-3,many,TRBV29-1,NA,CSVVLEGGQWGDTQYF,TGCAGCGTTGTGTTAGAGGGTGGGCAGTGGGGAGATACGCAGTATTTT
TRBJ2-5,many,TRBV12-3/TRBV12-4,NA,CASTGGTHVRETQYF,TGTGCCAGCACTGGCGGGACCCATGTACGGGAGACCCAGTACTTC
TRBJ2-2,many,TRBV5-1,NA,CASVGPRGTGELFF,TGCGCCAGCGTGGGGCCGCGGGGCACCGGGGAGCTGTTTTTT
TRBJ1-2,few,TRBV7-6,NA,CASSLEPGYYGYTF,TGTGCCAGCAGCTTAGAGCCGGGGTACTATGGCTACACCTTC
TRBJ1-1,NA,TRBV7-2,TRBD1,CASGTGVGNTEAFF,TGTGCCAGCGGAACAGGGGTCGGGAACACTGAAGCTTTCTTT
TRBJ2-7,few,TRBV5-1,NA,CASSGWRGEQYF,TGCGCCAGCAGCGGGTGGCGGGGAGAGCAGTACTTC
TRBJ1-6,few,TRBV7-2,NA,CASSLPAGNSPLHF,TGTGCCAGCAGCCTTCCCGCTGGCAATTCACCCCTCCACTTT
TRBJ2-3,many,TRBV24-1,TRBD1,CATSDSQGARDTQYF,TGTGCCACCAGTGATTCCCAGGGGGCCAGAGATACGCAGTATTTT
TRBJ1-5,NA,TRBV7-7,TRBD1,CASSPSGGTGGFNQPQHF,TGTGCTAGCAGCCCATCCGGGGGGACAGGTGGTTTCAATCAGCCCCAGCATTTT
TRBJ2-3,many,TRBV6-2/TRBV6-3,NA,CASRLSDTQYF,TGTGCCAGCAGACTCTCAGATACGCAGTATTTT
TRBJ2-1,NA,TRBV5-1,NA,CASSTTLTYNEQFF,TGCGCCAGCAGCACCACTCTGACATACAATGAGCAGTTCTTC
TRBJ1-4,few,TRBV7-9,TRBD1,CASSRTGRSALNEKLFF,TGTGCCAGCAGCCGGACAGGAAGGTCCGCCTTAAATGAAAAACTGTTTTTT
TRBJ2-1,many,TRBV20-1,NA,CSAGLASVGQFF,TGCAGTGCGGGACTCGCTTCGGTGGGGCAGTTCTTC
TRBJ2-2,many,TRBV5-1,NA,CASRIQGLATGELFF,TGCGCCAGCAGGATACAGGGCCTCGCCACCGGGGAGCTGTTTTTT
TRBJ1-2,NA,TRBV12-3/TRBV12-4,NA,CASSHGQSYTF,TGTGCCAGCAGCCACGGACAGAGCTACACCTTC
TRBJ2-2,many,TRBV5-1,NA,CASSASGPGYTGELFF,TGCGCCAGCAGCGCGAGCGGGCCCGGGTACACCGGGGAGCTGTTTTTT
TRBJ2-1,many,TRBV3-1,TRBD1,CASSEGRTGKGNEQFF,TGTGCCAGCAGCGAGGGGAGGACAGGGAAGGGGAATGAGCAGTTCTTC
TRBJ2-6,few,TRBV12-3/TRBV12-4,NA,CASSFQGSGANVLTF,TGTGCCAGCAGTTTCCAGGGCTCTGGGGCCAACGTCCTGACTTTC
TRBJ2-2,few,TRBV12-3/TRBV12-4,NA,CASSPGRGLSSDTGELFF,TGTGCCAGCAGTCCAGGCCGGGGCCTTTCAAGCGACACCGGGGAGCTGTTTTTT
TRBJ2-1,NA,TRBV29-1,NA,CSVELATSYSYNEQFF,TGCAGCGTTGAACTAGCTACTTCATACTCCTACAATGAGCAGTTCTTC
TRBJ1-1,many,TRBV7-6,NA,CASSLTGLNTEAFF,TGTGCCAGCAGCTTAACAGGGCTGAACACTGAAGCTTTCTTT
TRBJ2-3,few,TRBV20-1,NA,CSARGGQSPDTQYF,TGCAGTGCTAGAGGGGGGCAATCTCCAGATACGCAGTATTTT
TRBJ2-1,NA,TRBV12-3/TRBV12-4,NA,CASSPTGLQGNEQFF,TGTGCCAGCAGTCCGACTGGCTTACAAGGCAATGAGCAGTTCTTC
TRBJ2-1,few,TRBV6-5,NA,CATSDGTTYNEQFF,TGTGCCACGTCGGACGGGACCACTTACAATGAGCAGTTCTTC
TRBJ1-6,few,TRBV6-6,NA,CASKEAYNSPLHF,TGTGCCAGCAAAGAGGCTTATAATTCACCCCTCCACTTT
TRBJ1-2,NA,TRBV20-1,NA,CSAIRAQLRHYGYTF,TGCAGTGCTATACGGGCCCAATTAAGGCACTATGGCTACACCTTC
TRBJ1-2,few,TRBV29-1,TRBD1,CSVGETGLYGYTF,TGCAGCGTTGGAGAGACAGGGCTCTATGGCTACACCTTC
TRBJ1-5,few,TRBV20-1,NA,CSAPPGNQPQHF,TGCAGTGCCCCCCCGGGAAATCAGCCCCAGCATTTT
TRBJ2-1,few,TRBV6-5,NA,CASSYSLGDEQFF,TGTGCCAGCAGTTACTCCCTTGGTGATGAGCAGTTCTTC